This TCR beta chain was obtained from a study of blood T cell repertoires in COVID-19. Study in general: Donors in the United States, Italy and Spain gave samples during acute or convalescent COVID-19. Sources were T cells, B-cell-depleted T cells, or PBMCs; the material itself was cDNA or gDNA.

Trimming left V 4 bases short and J 0 bases short, with 10 bases between. CDR3 length: 15 residues. CDR1 LGHDT and CDR2 YNNKEL come from the germline V gene (reference sequence). Under the authors' procedure: By means of reference gene primer amplification, nucleated cell counts were estimated. Assay: immunoSEQ multiplex PCR; the TCRdb copy retains only in-frame clones and omits some. V, J and clone size reflect that table, while D and trimming were determined from the DNA. The sample has some 100,000 clones, more than 65% seen once. The specimen sequenced was peripheral blood. The clonotype comes from an elderly man with active or convalescent COVID-19. This chain connects TRBV3-1 (or the pseudogene TRBV3-2) to TRBJ1-5; D unresolved. CDR3 region: CASSPAGYSNQPQHF. The CDR3 DNA reads as TGTGCCAGCAGCCCGGCGGGTTATAGCAATCAGCCCCAGCATTTT.